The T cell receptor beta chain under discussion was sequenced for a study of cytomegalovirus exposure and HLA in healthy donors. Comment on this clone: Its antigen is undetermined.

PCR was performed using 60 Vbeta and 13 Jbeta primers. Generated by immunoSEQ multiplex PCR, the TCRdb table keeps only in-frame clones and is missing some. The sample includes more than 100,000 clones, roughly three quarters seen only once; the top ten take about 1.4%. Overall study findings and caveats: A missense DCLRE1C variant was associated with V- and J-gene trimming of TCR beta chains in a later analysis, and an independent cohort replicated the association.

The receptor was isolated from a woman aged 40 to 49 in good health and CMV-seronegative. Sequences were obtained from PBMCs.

This CDR3 reads CASSSGQGRWGYTF. The CDR3 DNA follows: TGTGCCAGCAGTTCGGGACAGGGTAGATGGGGCTACACCTTC. The V and J genes are TRBV6-5 and TRBJ1-2, with 9 nucleotides matching TRBD1. The germline V gene has CDR1 MNHEY and CDR2 SVGAGI. CDR3 length equals 14 residues. With V trimmed by 4 bases and J by 8 bases, 8 bases remained unmatched.